The table lists the clone carrying this TCR beta chain with a few counts. Its specificity is not known. From germline, CDR1 is DFQATT and CDR2 SNEGSKA (reference sequence). The CDR3 contains 11 residues. V gave up 8 bases and J gave up 4 bases; unmatched junction bases: 4. This entry belongs to a study of vaccination effects on CD4 cells after COVID-19. Whole-study findings and limits: Marked clonal contraction of both clone types appeared late after vaccination. Relatively few convalescent patients took part in the study, which had no early post-infection timepoints.

Profiling relied on immunoSEQ multiplex PCR, and the TCRdb table lists in-frame clones only, not all of them. The table records fewer than 40,000 clones, 65% to 70% of them present only once. CD4+ T cells were isolated after about nine days of culture. Vaccine recipients, nucleocapsid antibody negative, had no prior SARS-CoV-2 infection. The sequence was obtained from a human donor who received a COVID-19 vaccine. The specimen comprised CD4+ T cells from PBMCs cultured without peptide, sampled before COVID-19 vaccination. V is TRBV20-1 and J is TRBJ1-2; 7 bases line up with TRBD1. The CDR3 protein is CSSRQGYGYTF. Written as DNA, the CDR3 is TGCAGTTCCCGACAGGGCTATGGCTACACCTTC.